This TCR beta chain comes out of a study of response to subunit inactivated influenza vaccine. Study results and limitations: The authors put forward the suggestion that each seasonal influenza vaccination may bring in only a limited number of new T cells.

The germline CDR1 and CDR2 sequences are MDHEN and SYDVKM. The CDR3 contains 17 residues. V was cut by 1 base and J by 0 bases, with 13 bases left in between. A single record per CDR3 protein comes from TCRdb applying MiXCR to the RT-PCR reads. The sample consists of roughly 500,000 distinct CDR3 sequences, more than 15% of them appearing once. Concerning this clonotype itself: No antigen is known for it.

Sample: CD4+ T cells sorted from PBMCs, taken about 23 months after vaccination. This sequence was found in a man aged 45-69 years who received an inactivated influenza vaccine. This sequence joins TRBV28 and TRBJ1-5; D call uncertain. The CDR3 loop reads CASSLFDIFNSNQPQHF. The CDR3 bases are TGTGCCAGCAGTTTATTTGACATCTTCAATAGCAATCAGCCCCAGCATTTT.